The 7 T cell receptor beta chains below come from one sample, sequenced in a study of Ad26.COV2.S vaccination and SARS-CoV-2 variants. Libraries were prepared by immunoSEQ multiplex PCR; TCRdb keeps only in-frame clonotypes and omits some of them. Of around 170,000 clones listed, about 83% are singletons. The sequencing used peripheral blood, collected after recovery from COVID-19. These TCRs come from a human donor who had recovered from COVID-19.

The CDR3 nucleotides read TGCAGCGTTGTTGGTGGGACAACAGGGGGTGGCGGAAACACCATATATTTT. Residues: CSVVGGTTGGGGNTIYF. This chain connects TRBV29-1 to TRBJ1-3; 8 bases are shared with TRBD1. Germline CDR1 reads SQVTM; CDR2 reads ANQGSEA. V dropped 4 bases and J dropped 4; count of bases not matched to a gene: 15. The CDR3 sequence is 17 residues long.

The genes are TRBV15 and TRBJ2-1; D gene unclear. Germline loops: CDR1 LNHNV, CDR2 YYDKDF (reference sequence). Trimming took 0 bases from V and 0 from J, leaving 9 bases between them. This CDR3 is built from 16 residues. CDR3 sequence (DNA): TGTGCCACCAGCAGAGATTTCCTTAGCTCCTACAATGAGCAGTTCTTC. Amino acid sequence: CATSRDFLSSYNEQFF.

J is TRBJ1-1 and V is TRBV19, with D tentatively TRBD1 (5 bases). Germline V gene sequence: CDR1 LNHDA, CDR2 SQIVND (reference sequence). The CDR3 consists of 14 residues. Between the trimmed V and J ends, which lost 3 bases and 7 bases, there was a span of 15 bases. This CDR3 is CASSIGGIYNEAFF. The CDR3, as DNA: TGTGCCAGTAGTATTGGGGGTATATATAATGAAGCTTTCTTT.

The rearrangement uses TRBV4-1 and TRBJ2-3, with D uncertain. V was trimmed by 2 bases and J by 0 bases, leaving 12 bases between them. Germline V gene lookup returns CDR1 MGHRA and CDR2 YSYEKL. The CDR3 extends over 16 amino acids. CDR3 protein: CASSQLGRPSTDTQYF. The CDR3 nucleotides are TGCGCCAGCAGCCAATTAGGACGCCCGAGCACAGATACGCAGTATTTT.

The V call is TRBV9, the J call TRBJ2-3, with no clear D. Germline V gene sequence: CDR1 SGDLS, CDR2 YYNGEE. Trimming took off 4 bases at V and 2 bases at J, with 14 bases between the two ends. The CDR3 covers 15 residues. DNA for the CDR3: TGTGCCAGCAGCTCCGGAGCCTCCAACACAGATACGCAGTATTTT. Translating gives CASSSGASNTDTQYF.

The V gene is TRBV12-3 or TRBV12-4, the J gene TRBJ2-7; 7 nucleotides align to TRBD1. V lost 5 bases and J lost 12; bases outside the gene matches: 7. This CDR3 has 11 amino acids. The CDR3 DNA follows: TGTGCCAGCAGTCCCGGACAGGCCTTGTACTTC. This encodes CASSPGQALYF.

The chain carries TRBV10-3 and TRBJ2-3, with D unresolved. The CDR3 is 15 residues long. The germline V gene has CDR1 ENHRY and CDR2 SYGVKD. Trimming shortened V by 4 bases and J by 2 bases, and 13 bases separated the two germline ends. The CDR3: CAISGHSAHTDTQYF. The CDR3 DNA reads TGTGCCATCAGTGGCCACAGTGCCCACACAGATACGCAGTATTTT.